This TCR beta chain is drawn from a study of blood T cell repertoires in COVID-19. For the study at large: Acute and convalescent COVID-19 samples came from the United States, Italy and Spain. PBMCs, B-cell-depleted T cells, or T cells provided the cDNA or gDNA that made up the material.

Authors' data handling: Estimated nucleated cell counts came from reference gene primer amplification. Assay used: immunoSEQ multiplex PCR; TCRdb lists only in-frame clones, some missing. That table is the source of V, J and clone size, and D and trimming were worked out from the DNA. This sample has around 150,000 clones, with around 86% found just once. This CDR3 spans 17 amino acids. This clone was detected only a few times. The specimen was peripheral blood. The clonotype originates from a man in his late teens or twenties with acute or convalescent COVID-19. This chain connects TRBV21-1 to TRBJ1-5; the tabulated D call, TRBD1, remains unverified against the DNA. TRBV21-1 is classified as a pseudogene. DNA of the CDR3: TGTGCCAGCAGCAAAATATGGGGCCAGATGCTTCCTCAGCCCCAGCATTTT. This sequence encodes CASSKIWGQMLPQPQHF.